A selection of T cell receptor beta chains follows, all from one sample in a study of shared clonotypes between healthy human individuals. TCRdb's table, derived via immunoSEQ multiplex PCR, lists solely in-frame clones and lacks some. This table holds about 2.4 million clones, over 85% found once. Sequenced: naive CD4+ T cells from PBMCs. The receptors were sampled from a man aged 18 to 35 in good health. Some clones in this sample may be carry-over from other donors' samples. CDR3s include the opening cysteine and the closing phenylalanine or tryptophan. D genes are given only for firm matches. Clone size is shown for a subset of rows, as once, few, many or a class of expanded clone.

D: TRBD2; size: -; J: TRBJ2-3; V: TRBV10-3; DNA: TGTGCCATCAGTGAGACGCGGGAGGCAGGTTTTGCGTATTTT; CDR3: CAISETREAGFAYF
D: -; size: few; J: TRBJ2-1; V: TRBV4-1; DNA: TGCGCCAGCAGCCCATCAGCGTACGATGAGCAGTTCTTC; CDR3: CASSPSAYDEQFF
D: -; size: -; J: TRBJ1-1; V: TRBV28; DNA: TGTGCCAGCAGTTTTCACAGGCTGAACACTGAAGCTTTCTTT; CDR3: CASSFHRLNTEAFF
D: -; size: -; J: TRBJ2-5; V: TRBV9; DNA: TGTGCCAGCAGCGTGGGCCAGGGGTACCAAGAGACCCAGTACTTC; CDR3: CASSVGQGYQETQYF
D: -; size: -; J: TRBJ2-3; V: TRBV7-2; DNA: TGTGCCAGCAGCCCCTCGTCTAGCACAGATACGCAGTATTTT; CDR3: CASSPSSSTDTQYF
D: -; size: -; J: TRBJ1-4; V: TRBV30; DNA: TGTGCCTGGAGTCAAGGTTTCAACAGGGTGACTAATGAAAAACTGTTTTTT; CDR3: CAWSQGFNRVTNEKLFF
D: TRBD1; size: -; J: TRBJ1-1; V: TRBV28; DNA: TGTGCCAGCAAGATTACAGGGGCCGGTCCTATGAACACTGAAGCTTTCTTT; CDR3: CASKITGAGPMNTEAFF
D: -; size: -; J: TRBJ1-1; V: TRBV30; DNA: TGTGCCTGGAGGCCCCCATTGACGGTTTGGAACACTGAAGCTTTCTTT; CDR3: CAWRPPLTVWNTEAFF
D: -; size: -; J: TRBJ2-4; V: TRBV5-1; DNA: TGCGCCAGCAGCGGGGGGGGCGCAGCCAAAAACATTCAGTACTTC; CDR3: CASSGGGAAKNIQYF
D: TRBD2; size: -; J: TRBJ2-1; V: TRBV10-3; DNA: TGTGCCATCGACAGCGGGAGAGGCACTGAGCAGTTCTTC; CDR3: CAIDSGRGTEQFF
D: -; size: -; J: TRBJ2-3; V: TRBV7-2; DNA: TGTGCCAGCAGCTTAATTCCGGGGATAGATACGCAGTATTTT; CDR3: CASSLIPGIDTQYF
D: TRBD2; size: -; J: TRBJ2-1; V: TRBV20-1; DNA: TGTTCTAGCGGGAGGGCCGATGAGCAGTTCTTC; CDR3: CSSGRADEQFF
D: -; size: -; J: TRBJ2-2; V: TRBV10-3; DNA: TGTGCCATCAGCGACCCGCCTTCGAGGCCCGGGGAGCTGTTTTTT; CDR3: CAISDPPSRPGELFF
D: TRBD1; size: -; J: TRBJ2-3; V: TRBV19; DNA: TGTGCCAGTAGTGTTGGACAGGGAGGCGGAGATACGCAGTATTTT; CDR3: CASSVGQGGGDTQYF
D: TRBD1; size: -; J: TRBJ2-7; V: TRBV2; DNA: TGTGCCAGCAGACCGACAGGGGGCCGGTACGAGCAGTACTTC; CDR3: CASRPTGGRYEQYF
D: -; size: -; J: TRBJ1-2; V: TRBV5-1; DNA: TGCGCCAGCAGCTCTTGGGCGGCACCGGAGGGTGGCTACACCTTC; CDR3: CASSSWAAPEGGYTF
D: -; size: -; J: TRBJ1-4; V: TRBV28; DNA: TGTGCCAGCAGTGGGGACCGAACTAATGAAAAACTGTTTTTT; CDR3: CASSGDRTNEKLFF
D: TRBD1; size: -; J: TRBJ2-1; V: TRBV5-1; DNA: TGCGCCAGCGTTGCAACAGGGGCCGACAATGAGCAGTTCTTC; CDR3: CASVATGADNEQFF
D: TRBD1; size: -; J: TRBJ1-5; V: TRBV28; DNA: TGTGCCAGCACCAGCGGGGCAGGGGGGTGGAATCAGCCCCAGCATTTT; CDR3: CASTSGAGGWNQPQHF
D: -; size: -; J: TRBJ1-3; V: TRBV15; DNA: TGTGCCACCAGCCCGTGGGCAGGGGAGGGAAACACCATATATTTT; CDR3: CATSPWAGEGNTIYF
D: TRBD1; size: -; J: TRBJ2-2; V: TRBV10-3; DNA: TGTGCCATCAGTGGGGGGACAGGGTCCGTCACCGGGGAGCTGTTTTTT; CDR3: CAISGGTGSVTGELFF
D: -; size: -; J: TRBJ2-7; V: TRBV11-3; DNA: TGTGCCAGCAGCTTAGTCCCTGACTCCTACGAGCAGTACTTC; CDR3: CASSLVPDSYEQYF
D: -; size: -; J: TRBJ2-7; V: TRBV6-6; DNA: TGTGCCAGCAAAGGTCGGGTAAAAGAGCAGTACTTC; CDR3: CASKGRVKEQYF
D: TRBD1; size: -; J: TRBJ2-2; V: TRBV10-3; DNA: TGTGCCATATCTAGTGAACGGGGACAGGGGGTTGCCGGGGAGCTGTTTTTT; CDR3: CAISSERGQGVAGELFF
D: TRBD2; size: -; J: TRBJ2-5; V: TRBV18; DNA: TGTGCCGGCCGGGGGGGCCAAGAGACCCAGTACTTC; CDR3: CAGRGGQETQYF
D: -; size: -; J: TRBJ1-3; V: TRBV6-1; DNA: TGTGCCAGCAGTGAGGGGTGGGGAAACACCATATATTTT; CDR3: CASSEGWGNTIYF
D: TRBD1; size: -; J: TRBJ1-1; V: TRBV11-3; DNA: TGTGCCAGCAGCTCCGGGACAGGTAAAGCTTTCTTT; CDR3: CASSSGTGKAFF
D: -; size: -; J: TRBJ2-7; V: TRBV11-2; DNA: TGTGCCAGCAGCTTATTACAGTCCTACGAGCAGTACTTC; CDR3: CASSLLQSYEQYF
D: TRBD2; size: -; J: TRBJ2-5; V: TRBV11-2; DNA: TGTGCCAGCAGCCAAAGACTACTAGCGGAACAAGAGACCCAGTACTTC; CDR3: CASSQRLLAEQETQYF
D: -; size: -; J: TRBJ1-1; V: TRBV4-2; DNA: TGTGCCAGCAGCCGGCAAATACTCGACCCCACTGAAGCTTTCTTT; CDR3: CASSRQILDPTEAFF
D: -; size: -; J: TRBJ1-3; V: TRBV7-2; DNA: TGTGCCAGCAGCTTAGGAAGTTCGCGATCTGGAAACACCATATATTTT; CDR3: CASSLGSSRSGNTIYF
D: -; size: -; J: TRBJ2-1; V: TRBV19; DNA: TGTGCCAGTAGGGAGGCTTACCCCCTCTCCTACAATGAGCAGTTCTTC; CDR3: CASREAYPLSYNEQFF
D: -; size: -; J: TRBJ2-7; V: TRBV7-9; DNA: TGTGCCAGCAGCTTGGGGTCCCCCACACGGAGTTACGAGCAGTACTTC; CDR3: CASSLGSPTRSYEQYF
D: -; size: -; J: TRBJ1-1; V: TRBV19; DNA: TGTGCCAGTAGTAAGGACCCGACGAACACTGAAGCTTTCTTT; CDR3: CASSKDPTNTEAFF
D: TRBD1; size: once; J: TRBJ2-7; V: TRBV5-1; DNA: TGCGCCAGCAGCTCCGCCGGGACAGCCTACGAGCAGTACTTC; CDR3: CASSSAGTAYEQYF
D: TRBD1; size: -; J: TRBJ2-5; V: TRBV27; DNA: TGTGCCAGCAGTTTTTACCCGGACAGGTACCAAGAGACCCAGTACTTC; CDR3: CASSFYPDRYQETQYF
D: -; size: -; J: TRBJ2-7; V: TRBV6-5; DNA: TGTGCCACCTTAAAAGGGGGCTCCTACGAGCAGTACTTC; CDR3: CATLKGGSYEQYF
D: -; size: -; J: TRBJ2-7; V: TRBV5-1; DNA: TGCGCCAGCCGAGAGGGGGACGGCTACGAGCAGTACTTC; CDR3: CASREGDGYEQYF
D: TRBD1; size: -; J: TRBJ2-2; V: TRBV11-3; DNA: TGTGCCAGCAGCGTTGGACAGGGAGGAACCGGGGAGCTGTTTTTT; CDR3: CASSVGQGGTGELFF
D: TRBD1; size: -; J: TRBJ1-2; V: TRBV27; DNA: TGTGCCAGCAGTTTTACAGGGGCGGACTATGGCTACACCTTC; CDR3: CASSFTGADYGYTF